This is a list of T cell receptor beta chains from one sample in a study of T-cell reconstitution after alpha-beta-depleted transplantation in children. TCRdb itself ran the PCR reads through MiXCR, one entry per CDR3 protein. The sample comprises approximately 1,000,000 distinct CDR3 sequences, 25% to 30% of which are singletons, and approximately 30% rests with the top ten. The sample was PBMCs, mostly from graft donor cells, taken 360 days after TCRalphabeta/CD19-depleted stem cell transplant. These receptors were taken from a boy in the first two years of life who had a stem cell transplant for SCID, so the T cells may come from the graft donor. CDR3s include the opening cysteine and the closing phenylalanine or tryptophan. Each record gives: V gene, D gene, CDR3 protein. D genes are given only for firm matches.

TRBV7-2	.	CASSFYNQGSRELFF
TRBV6-2/TRBV6-3	TRBD1	CASSPGQGKWDTEAFF
TRBV7-8	.	CASSGWTGTQYF
TRBV29-1	TRBD2	CSVAGSGGAYEQFF
TRBV7-2	TRBD1	CASSSIAGQGADEQFF
TRBV4-2	.	CASSQDGGLFREQFF
TRBV6-5	.	CASSYPGPGELFF
TRBV12-3/TRBV12-4	.	CASSTGGGIHEQYF
TRBV13	.	CASSPAPRGGLFGTDTQYF
TRBV5-6	.	CASSFPGTMNTEAFF
TRBV9	TRBD2	CASSPSGAGGNNEQFF
TRBV7-7	.	CASSHNFGPTDTQYF
TRBV12-3/TRBV12-4	.	CASSTGTVSPTDTQYF
TRBV7-6	.	CASSALNQPQHF
TRBV6-1	.	CASRDDARGYGYTF
TRBV5-1	.	CASSFEARGTEAFF
TRBV30	TRBD2	CAWSPPWGSGGYNEQFF
TRBV24-1	TRBD2	CATSDLRASGGADTQYF
TRBV20-1	.	CSARDMAFADTQYF
TRBV7-3	TRBD1	CASSWGTGSTEAFF
TRBV28	.	CASSSGTLSSYEQYF
TRBV7-6	.	CASSPTPGQPGVLTF
TRBV20-1	TRBD1	CSATRQGAQNTGELFF
TRBV29-1	TRBD2	CSAGGGPNEQFF
TRBV7-2	TRBD2	CASSRGTSGGLLYEQYF
TRBV11-3	.	CASSLWVEETQYF
TRBV5-1	.	CASMVQGGSYEQYF
TRBV18	TRBD1	CASSPPDRVLETQYF